Each of the 10 T cell receptor beta chains below was sequenced from the same sample in a study of cytomegalovirus exposure and HLA in healthy donors. Sequencing used immunoSEQ multiplex PCR; TCRdb keeps in-frame clones, though not all of them. The sample records nearly 200,000 clones, around 80% being singletons. The sequenced sample consisted of PBMCs. Receptors were obtained from a woman aged 25 to 39 in good health and CMV-seropositive.

The chain couples TRBV7-2 to TRBJ1-2; D remains ambiguous. Germline-derived CDR1 and CDR2 are SGHTA and FQGNSA. Trimming shortened V by 0 bases and J by 7 bases, and 21 bases separated the two germline ends. This CDR3 has 17 amino acids. In DNA, the CDR3 is TGTGCCAGCAGCTTAGCGGTTCGGAGTGGCCTAGGAGGTGGCTACACCTTC. The encoded protein is CASSLAVRSGLGGGYTF.

This chain joins TRBV2 and TRBJ2-7, with D perhaps TRBD1 (6 bases). This CDR3 contains 16 residues. Germline assignment: CDR1 SNHLY and CDR2 FYNNEI. Trimming removed 6 bases from V and 1 base from J, with 19 bases in between. CDR3 region: CASSALGQRASYEQYF. CDR3 sequence (DNA): TGTGCCAGCAGCGCCCTAGGACAGAGGGCTTCCTACGAGCAGTACTTC. Using reference TRBV2 and TRBJ2-7 for the parts outside the CDR3, the full variable domain is EPEVTQTPSHQVTQMGQEVILRCVPISNHLYFYWYRQILGQKVEFLVSFYNNEISEKSEIFDDQFSVERPDGSNFTLKIRSTKLEDSAMYFCASSALGQRASYEQYFGPGTRLTVT.

This clone was recorded only once. CDR3 sequence reads: CASSYLVSFREQFF. CDR3 DNA sequence: TGTGCCAGCAGCTATCTAGTATCGTTCCGCGAGCAGTTCTTC. This chain uses TRBV9 with TRBJ2-1; D is uncertain. The V gene's germline CDR1 is SGDLS and CDR2 YYNGEE. CDR3 length equals 14 residues. V lost 4 bases and J lost 10, with 18 bases in between.

The chain is built from TRBV2 and TRBJ2-1; no clear D gene. The germline V gene encodes CDR1 SNHLY and CDR2 FYNNEI. The CDR3 loop spans 12 amino acids. V lost 7 bases and J 8 bases, leaving 12 bases between the germline ends. The CDR3 sequence is CASTQSPDEQFF. Here the CDR3 DNA reads TGTGCCAGCACCCAAAGCCCGGATGAGCAGTTCTTC.

The chain carries TRBV30 and TRBJ1-2, with D maybe TRBD1 (5 bases). The length of the CDR3 is 11 residues. The germline V and J ends were trimmed by 1 base and 6 bases, with 6 bases remaining between them. Germline V gene sequence: CDR1 GTSNPN, CDR2 SVGIG (reference sequence). The CDR3 DNA follows: TGTGCCTGGAGTGAGGGGAATGGCTACACCTTC. Its translation: CAWSEGNGYTF.

CDR3 amino acids: CASSLEVGTANEKLFF. CDR3 DNA sequence: TGTGCCAGCAGCTTAGAGGTGGGGACAGCTAATGAAAAACTGTTTTTT. The V and J genes are TRBV7-6 and TRBJ1-4; TRBD1 agrees at 7 bases. The CDR3 is 16 residues long. Looked up from germline, CDR1 is SGHVS and CDR2 is FNYEAQ. After removal of 1 base from V and 3 bases from J, the junction contained 5 bases not matched to a gene.

The V gene is TRBV6-5, the J gene TRBJ2-7; D is unclear. The germline V gene has CDR1 MNHEY and CDR2 SVGAGI. Deletions cut 0 bases from V and 0 bases from J, with 6 bases between. CDR3 length: 14 amino acids. The CDR3 DNA follows: TGTGCCAGCAGTTACTCGCTCTACTCCTACGAGCAGTACTTC. Protein product: CASSYSLYSYEQYF.

This clone was seen once. The chain links TRBV27 to TRBJ2-5, with TRBD1 matching over 11 bases. This CDR3 region has 15 residues. CDR1 MNHEY and CDR2 SMNVEV come from the germline V gene (reference sequence). The junction had 7 bases not matched to a gene; V was cut back by 5 bases and J by 5 bases. The CDR3 coding sequence is TGTGCCAGCAGTCCCCGGGACAGGGGGATCGAGACCCAGTACTTC. It is translated as CASSPRDRGIETQYF.

The chain uses TRBV5-1 and TRBJ2-2; 8 nucleotides match TRBD1. Losses at the gene ends were 5 bases for V and 3 bases for J; bases not matched to a gene: 9. This CDR3 comprises 16 residues. Germline values: CDR1 SGHRS, CDR2 YFSETQ. CDR3 region: CASSKSTGADTGELFF. The CDR3 nucleotides are TGCGCCAGCAGTAAATCGACAGGGGCAGACACCGGGGAGCTGTTTTTT. The variable domain in full, with the rest retrieved from reference TRBV5-1 and TRBJ2-2, is KAGVTQTPRYLIKTRGQQVTLSCSPISGHRSVSWYQQTPGQGLQFLFEYFSETQRNKGNFPGRFSGRQFSNSRSEMNVSTLELGDSALYLCASSKSTGADTGELFFGEGSRLTVL.

The count of this clone is one. The chain links TRBV6-5 to TRBJ2-5; 11 bases are shared with TRBD1. CDR1 MNHEY and CDR2 SVGAGI come from the germline V gene. Trimming at V came to 6 bases and at J to 5 bases, leaving 8 bases not matched to a gene. This CDR3 comprises 15 residues. CDR3 sequence reads: CASSQDRGRRETQYF. The CDR3 DNA sequence: TGTGCCAGCAGCCAGGACAGGGGGCGTAGGGAGACCCAGTACTTC.